The present T cell receptor (beta chain) was sequenced within a study of graft-versus-host responses after intestinal transplantation. V was cut by 3 bases and J by 4 bases, with 11 bases left in between. This CDR3 contains 13 residues. The V gene's germline CDR1 is SGHDT and CDR2 YYEEEE. Clones were read by immunoSEQ multiplex PCR, and TCRdb kept only the in-frame ones, dropping some. The repertoire holds tens of thousands of clones, roughly 88% seen once, with approximately 1.4% in the top ten. Study-wide results and limits: GvH clonotypes were identified within recipient marrow, with a subset emerging first in ileum or blood.

In regard to this clone: Antigen: not known.

The receptor comes from a human donor who received an intestinal transplant. The J gene is TRBJ2-7, the V gene TRBV5-6, with D perhaps matching TRBD1 (5 bases). This material consisted of unstimulated CD8+ T cells sorted from spleen or lymph node cells, taken before intestinal transplant. CDR3 coding DNA: TGTGCCAGCAGCTCGGACACAAAGTACGAGCAGTACTTC. It encodes CASSSDTKYEQYF.